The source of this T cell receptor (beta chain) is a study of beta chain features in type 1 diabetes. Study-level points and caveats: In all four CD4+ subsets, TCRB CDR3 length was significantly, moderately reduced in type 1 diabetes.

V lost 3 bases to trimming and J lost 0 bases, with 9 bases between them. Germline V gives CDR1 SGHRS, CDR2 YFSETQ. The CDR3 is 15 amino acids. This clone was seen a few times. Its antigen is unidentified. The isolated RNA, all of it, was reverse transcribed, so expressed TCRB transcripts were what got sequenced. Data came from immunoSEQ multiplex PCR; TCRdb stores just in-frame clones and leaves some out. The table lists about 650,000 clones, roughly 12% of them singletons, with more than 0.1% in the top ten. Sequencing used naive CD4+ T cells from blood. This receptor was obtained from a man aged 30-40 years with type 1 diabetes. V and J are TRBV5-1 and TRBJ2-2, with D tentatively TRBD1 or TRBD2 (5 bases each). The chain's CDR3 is CASSSGRANTGELFF. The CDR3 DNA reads TGCGCCAGCAGCTCGGGACGGGCGAACACCGGGGAGCTGTTTTTT.